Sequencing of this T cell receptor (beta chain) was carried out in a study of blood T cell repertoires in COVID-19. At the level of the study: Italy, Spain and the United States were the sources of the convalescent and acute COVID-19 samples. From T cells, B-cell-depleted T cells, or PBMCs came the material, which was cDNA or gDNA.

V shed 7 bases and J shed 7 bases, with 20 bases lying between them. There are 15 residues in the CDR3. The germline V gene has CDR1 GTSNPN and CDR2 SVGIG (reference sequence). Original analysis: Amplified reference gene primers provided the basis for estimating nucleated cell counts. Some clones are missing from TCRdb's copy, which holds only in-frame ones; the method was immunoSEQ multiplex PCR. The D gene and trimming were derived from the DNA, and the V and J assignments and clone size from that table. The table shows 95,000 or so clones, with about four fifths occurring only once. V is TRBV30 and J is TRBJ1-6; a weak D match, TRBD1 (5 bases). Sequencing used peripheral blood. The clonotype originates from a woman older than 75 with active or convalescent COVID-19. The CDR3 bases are TGTGCCTTCAGGTTCGGGCAGGGCGCAAATTCACCCCTCCACTTT. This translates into CAFRFGQGANSPLHF.